This entry lists 13 T cell receptor beta chains sequenced from one sample in a study of T cells in Graves' hyperthyroidism and ophthalmopathy. RNA transcripts gave rise to amplified TCR beta CDR3 regions. TCR CDR3 underwent first-round RT-PCR with the HTBI primer set. TCRdb passed the multiplex PCR reads through MiXCR, listing each CDR3 protein once. The data show about 58,000 distinct CDR3 sequences, about 49% seen once. The sequenced sample consisted of blood. The receptors stem from a woman aged 30 to 39 with Graves' ophthalmopathy.

The genes are TRBV15 and TRBJ2-5; 7 positions agree with TRBD1. Trimming removed 4 bases from V and 2 bases from J; junction bases left unmatched: 13. Germline V gene data show CDR1 as LNHNV and CDR2 as YYDKDF (reference sequence). The CDR3 loop spans 17 amino acids. CDR3 residues: CATSMGQMRPIQETQYF. The CDR3 bases are TGTGCCACCAGCATGGGACAGATGAGACCGATACAAGAGACCCAGTACTTC.

The rearrangement uses TRBV10-3 and TRBJ1-1, with 11 bases identical to TRBD1. The CDR3 is made up of 14 amino acids. Unmatched junction bases numbered 8, after V lost 10 bases and J lost 4 bases. Germline values: CDR1 ENHRY, CDR2 SYGVKD. CDR3 nucleotides: TGTGCCACCCCCGATGGGACAGGGGGCACTGAAGCTTTCTTT. Translating gives CATPDGTGGTEAFF.

This clonotype appeared once. Relative to the germline gene, one junction end is altered; a read error may explain this. This rearrangement joins TRBV7-9 to TRBJ2-1; D perhaps matches TRBD2 (6 bases). The CDR3 is made up of 15 amino acids. Germline assignment: CDR1 SEHNR and CDR2 FQNEAQ (reference sequence). The CDR3 reads CASSPRGDAYNEQFF. The DNA of the CDR3 is TGTGCCAGCAGCCCGCGCGGGGACGCATACAACGAGCAGTTCTTC.

On this clonotype itself: No conserved phenylalanine or tryptophan is present at the end of the CDR3, so a read error is the likely explanation. This sequence joins TRBV7-9 and TRBJ2-3; D not certain. This CDR3 region has 14 residues. The V gene lost 4 bases and the J gene lost 2 bases, with 10 bases spanning the gap. The V gene's germline CDR1 is SEHNR and CDR2 FQNEAQ (reference sequence). The CDR3 sequence is CASSSRLTTDTQYS. DNA of the CDR3: TGTGCCAGCAGCTCAAGACTGACCACAGATACGCAGTATTCT.

This clonotype was picked up many times. The chain has TRBV3-1 and TRBJ2-7, with 7 positions matching TRBD1. The trim removed 0 bases at V and 0 bases at J, leaving 14 bases unmatched. This CDR3 is 19 amino acids long. In germline, CDR1 is LGHDT, CDR2 YNNKEL (reference sequence). Here the CDR3 reads CASSQEPGQTITLSYEQYF. CDR3 coding DNA: TGTGCCAGCAGCCAAGAACCGGGACAGACGATCACACTCTCCTACGAGCAGTACTTC.

Remarks on this clonotype: An end of the junction does not agree with germline; a read error may underlie this. V and J are TRBV5-4 and TRBJ2-1; TRBD1 agrees at 7 bases. The CDR3 is 14 amino acids. Per germline, CDR1 SGHNT and CDR2 YYREEE (reference sequence). The DNA for the CDR3 is TGCGCCAGCAGCAAACGACAGGGAGTCGATGAGCAGCTCTTC. This codes for CASSKRQGVDEQLF. The full variable domain, rest sourced from reference TRBV5-4 and TRBJ2-1, is ETGVTQSPTHLIKTRGQQVTLRCSSQSGHNTVSWYQQALGQGPQFIFQYYREEENGRGNFPPRFSGLQFPNYSSELNVNALELDDSALYLCASSKRQGVDEQLFGPGTRLTVL.

This clonotype was seen ten or more times. The V and J genes are TRBV6-5 and TRBJ2-7; possibly TRBD2 for D (6 bases). The V end was cut by 4 bases, the J end by 2 bases, with 15 bases between. Germline V CDR1 and CDR2: MNHEY, SVGAGI. The CDR3 is made up of 15 amino acids. CDR3 sequence reads: CASSSASASAYEQYF. The CDR3 region has the DNA TGTGCCAGCAGTTCCGCTAGCGCCAGCGCCTACGAGCAGTACTTC.

Note on this clonotype: The germline gene is not matched at one end of the junction; a read error may be the cause. In DNA form, the CDR3 reads TGCGCCAGCCGACAGGAAGAGACCCAGTGCTTC. Protein sequence: CASRQEETQCF. This rearrangement joins TRBV2 to TRBJ2-5; D may be TRBD1 (6 bases). The CDR3 contains 11 residues. Germline V lookup: CDR1 SNHLY, CDR2 FYNNEI. The variable domain in full, completed from reference TRBV2 and TRBJ2-5, reads EPEVTQTPSHQVTQMGQEVILRCVPISNHLYFYWYRQILGQKVEFLVSFYNNEISEKSEIFDDQFSVERPDGSNFTLKIRSTKLEDSAMYFCASRQEETQCFGPGTRLLVL.

The rearrangement links TRBV27 to TRBJ2-1; TRBD1 might be the D (6 bases). CDR1 is MNHEY and CDR2 is SMNVEV in the germline V gene (reference sequence). The V gene lost 5 bases and the J gene lost 0 bases, with 20 bases spanning the gap. The CDR3 has 18 residues. DNA of the CDR3: TGTGCCAGCAGTCCCGGACAGAGATCCCTCAGCTCCTACAATGAGCAGTTCTTC. It codes for CASSPGQRSLSSYNEQFF.

On this clonotype: Mismatch with germline at one junction end may stem from a read error. The J gene is TRBJ2-3, the V gene TRBV9; 11 bases agree with TRBD1. Germline V gene lookup returns CDR1 SGDLS and CDR2 YYNGEE. This CDR3 region has 15 residues. Here the CDR3 DNA reads TGTGCCAGCAGCCCCTGGACAGGGGGCTCAGAAACGCAGTATTTT. This encodes CASSPWTGGSETQYF. The whole variable domain, filled in from reference TRBV9 and TRBJ2-3, reads DSGVTQTPKHLITATGQRVTLRCSPRSGDLSVYWYQQSLDQGLQFLIQYYNGEERAKGNILERFSAQQFPDLHSELNLSSLELGDSALYFCASSPWTGGSETQYFGPGTRLTVL.

This clonotype was recorded many times. J is TRBJ2-7 and V is TRBV20-1, with 8 bases aligning to TRBD2. After removal of 2 bases from V and 4 bases from J, the junction contained 7 bases not matched to a gene. The CDR3 is 14 amino acids. The germline V gene encodes CDR1 DFQATT and CDR2 SNEGSKA (reference sequence). CDR3 sequence (DNA): TGCAGTGCTAGATTTTTAGCGGGATCGTACGAGCAGTACTTC. Translation: CSARFLAGSYEQYF.

In this sample, this clonotype turned up many times. This chain connects TRBV6-2 or TRBV6-3 to TRBJ1-2; D gene uncertain. Germline CDR1 is MNHEY and CDR2 is SVGEGT. The V end lost 4 bases, the J end lost 4 bases, and 10 bases lay between the germline ends. CDR3 length equals 13 residues. The CDR3 DNA sequence: TGTGCCAGCAGTTCCGGGGAGTTCTATGGCTACACCTTC. Protein product: CASSSGEFYGYTF.

This clonotype occurred many times. This chain connects TRBV20-1 to TRBJ2-3, with 8 positions matching TRBD2. The ends lost 6 bases at V and 4 bases at J; junction bases unmatched: 12. The CDR3 extends over 15 amino acids. Germline CDR1 reads DFQATT; CDR2 reads SNEGSKA (reference sequence). The CDR3 spells CSASDGTSGADTQYF. Written as DNA, the CDR3 is TGCAGTGCCTCAGATGGGACTAGTGGGGCAGATACGCAGTATTTT.